The 17 T cell receptor beta chains in this list originate from one sample, sequenced in a study of PD-1 blockade in classical Hodgkin lymphoma. In every patient, relapse followed autologous stem cell transplantation, while exposure to brentuximab vedotin differed. Magnetic negative selection of thawed PBMCs was the method by which CD4+ T cells were purified. Repertoires were generated with immunoSEQ multiplex PCR, while TCRdb's copy carries only in-frame clones and drops some. The sample has thousands of clones, approximately 71% seen once; the top ten hold approximately 7.2%. The sample here was CD4+ T cells from blood, taken at baseline. The receptors stem from a human donor with classical Hodgkin lymphoma.

J is TRBJ1-5 and V is TRBV27; TRBD1 matches at 7 bases. The CDR3 runs 16 residues. Germline CDR1 MNHEY, CDR2 SMNVEV (reference sequence). Losses at the gene ends were 5 bases for V and 6 bases for J; bases not matched to a gene: 13. CDR3 sequence reads: CASSPRKGAVSQPQHF. The CDR3 bases are TGTGCCAGCAGTCCAAGGAAGGGGGCGGTGAGTCAGCCCCAGCATTTT.

This clone showed up just once. The chain links TRBV7-9 to TRBJ2-1; D not resolved. CDR3 length equals 13 residues. The V end was cut by 0 bases, the J end by 7 bases, with 7 bases between. CDR1 and CDR2 (germline): SEHNR, FQNEAQ (reference sequence). CDR3 residues: CASSLAWGNEQFF. Written as DNA, the CDR3 is TGTGCCAGCAGCTTAGCGTGGGGAAATGAGCAGTTCTTC.

The V call is TRBV6-1, the J call TRBJ1-5; 8 bases fit TRBD1. CDR3 length: 14 residues. The germline gives CDR1 MNHNS, CDR2 SASEGT. After removal of 8 bases from V and 6 bases from J, the junction contained 9 bases not matched to a gene. Here the CDR3 reads CASWTGIGGQPQHF. Here the CDR3 DNA reads TGTGCCAGCTGGACAGGGATAGGTGGTCAGCCCCAGCATTTT.

This chain uses TRBV4-2 with TRBJ2-5; TRBD1 matches 8 bases. The J call could be wrong; TRBJ2-7 is a better fit for the DNA end. This CDR3 comprises 15 residues. Germline-derived CDR1 and CDR2 are LGHNA and YNFKEQ. The CDR3 reads CASSLPGQGGAEQYF. The CDR3 DNA sequence: TGTGCCAGCAGCCTTCCCGGACAGGGTGGTGCCGAGCAGTACTTC.

V gene TRBV28 combines with J gene TRBJ1-2; the D gene is possibly TRBD1 (6 bases). The CDR3 spans 15 residues. Germline CDR1 MDHEN, CDR2 SYDVKM. Trimming shortened V by 6 bases and J by 7 bases, and 21 bases separated the two germline ends. The CDR3 sequence: CASRTQGVWNGGYTF. Here the CDR3 DNA reads TGTGCCAGCAGGACACAGGGAGTTTGGAATGGTGGCTACACCTTC.

The chain joins TRBV2 to TRBJ2-5; the match to TRBD2 covers 7 bases. This CDR3 spans 15 amino acids. Germline V CDR1 and CDR2: SNHLY, FYNNEI. J was trimmed by 1 base and V by 6 bases; bases with no gene match: 8. The DNA for the CDR3 is TGTGCCAGCAGACTGCAGCGGGGAAGCCAAGAGACCCAGTACTTC. Residues: CASRLQRGSQETQYF.

V usage is TRBV4-3 and J usage is TRBJ2-1; D unresolved. Germline V CDR1 and CDR2: LGHNA, YSLEER. CDR3 length: 15 residues. V was shortened by 4 bases and J by 0 bases, with 10 bases between the two germline ends. CDR3: CASSRQGSSYNEQFF. The CDR3 DNA reads TGCGCCAGCAGCCGTCAAGGGTCCTCCTACAATGAGCAGTTCTTC.

This clone came up once. The V call is TRBV10-3, the J call TRBJ2-7; D gene ambiguous. CDR3 size: 13 residues. The V end was cut by 3 bases, the J end by 4 bases, with 10 bases between. Germline CDR1 ENHRY, CDR2 SYGVKD. The CDR3 nucleotides are TGTGCCATCAGTGATACGGCTTCATACGAGCAGTACTTC. The encoded protein is CAISDTASYEQYF.

V and J are TRBV11-2 and TRBJ2-1; 7 bases map to TRBD1. The junction had 5 bases not matched to a gene; V was cut back by 0 bases and J by 6 bases. Germline V CDR1 and CDR2: SGHAT, FQNNGV. The CDR3 runs to 15 residues. This chain's CDR3 is CASSLDGGQFNEQFF. The CDR3 DNA follows: TGTGCCAGCAGCTTAGATGGGGGACAGTTCAATGAGCAGTTCTTC.

The chain combines TRBV2 with TRBJ2-3, with 8 bases aligning to TRBD2. The V and J ends lost 2 bases and 8 bases, in that order; junction bases with no gene match: 9. The CDR3 has 15 amino acids. Germline V gene lookup returns CDR1 SNHLY and CDR2 FYNNEI. DNA for the CDR3: TGTGCCAGCAGTGAACAGGCTAGCGGGTGGGGTACGCAGTATTTT. Amino acids: CASSEQASGWGTQYF.

The V and J genes are TRBV20-1 and TRBJ1-2; 7 bases are a match to TRBD1. Germline V gives CDR1 DFQATT, CDR2 SNEGSKA (reference sequence). V shed 6 bases and J 5 bases; nucleotides not matched to a gene: 3. The CDR3 extends over 11 amino acids. CDR3 sequence (DNA): TGCAGTGCGGGGACAGCTTATGGCTACACCTTC. Its translation: CSAGTAYGYTF.

V and J are TRBV6-1 and TRBJ1-6; D gene unclear. Germline CDR1 is MNHNS and CDR2 is SASEGT. V lost 6 bases, J lost 0 bases, and 9 bases lay in between. The CDR3 has 15 amino acids. CDR3 sequence: CASSVTGSYNSPLHF. The CDR3, as DNA: TGTGCCAGCAGCGTCACCGGCTCCTATAATTCACCCCTCCACTTT.

J is TRBJ2-2 and V is TRBV18, with TRBD1 matching over 10 bases. In germline, CDR1 is KGHSH, CDR2 LQKENI. The V and J ends lost 4 bases and 5 bases, in that order; junction bases with no gene match: 1. The length of the CDR3 is 14 residues. CDR3 sequence: CASSLGQGTGELFF. The CDR3 nucleotides read TGTGCCAGCTCACTGGGACAGGGGACCGGGGAGCTGTTTTTT.

This chain joins TRBV7-7 and TRBJ2-5; no definite D call. The CDR3 sequence is 15 residues long. V was clipped by 2 bases and J by 5 bases, with 15 bases between them. Germline CDR1 SSHAT, CDR2 FNYEAQ (reference sequence). CDR3 residues: CASSLIPGEAETQYF. CDR3 sequence (DNA): TGTGCCAGCAGCTTAATTCCTGGCGAAGCGGAGACCCAGTACTTC.

The J gene is TRBJ2-3, the V gene TRBV18, with D maybe TRBD2 (5 bases). The CDR3 runs 15 residues. CDR1 and CDR2 from the germline V gene are KGHSH and LQKENI. V was shortened by 2 bases and J by 6 bases, with 15 bases between the two germline ends. The CDR3 here is CASSPGGLRLDTQYF. The CDR3 DNA is TGTGCCAGCTCACCAGGAGGACTTCGCCTTGATACGCAGTATTTT.

V is TRBV11-3 and J is TRBJ2-4; TRBD2 is a possible D gene (5 bases). In germline, CDR1 is SGHNT, CDR2 YENEEA. V lost 5 bases and J lost 5, with 10 bases in between. The CDR3 totals 13 residues. In DNA form, the CDR3 reads TGTGCCAGCAGCGCCGGGATACAAAACATTCAGTACTTC. It yields the protein CASSAGIQNIQYF.

V is TRBV29-1 and J is TRBJ2-5; tentative D call: TRBD2 (5 bases). This CDR3 has 11 residues. The V gene's germline CDR1 is SQVTM and CDR2 ANQGSEA. V shed 6 bases and J shed 4 bases, with 9 bases lying between them. CDR3: CSVSSTETQYF. DNA of the CDR3: TGCAGCGTCTCTAGCACAGAGACCCAGTACTTC.